In this sample, the clone carrying this TCR beta chain turned up a few times. TCRdb re-called the RT-PCR reads with MiXCR, one entry per CDR3 protein. Seen here are under 200,000 distinct CDR3 sequences, about an eighth observed once, and the top ten hold 29%. The data originate from a study of response to subunit inactivated influenza vaccine. V shed 5 bases, J shed 4 bases, and the junction held 4 bases outside the gene matches. Germline CDR1 is SGHVS and CDR2 is FQNEAQ. The CDR3 spans 14 residues. These data were also filed under a second study, of T cells expressing NK-cell markers. That paper notes: TCR beta libraries carry UMIs added by 5'RACE template switching. From sorted CD3+CD56+NKG2C+, CD3+CD56+NKG2C- and CD3+CD56-NKG2C+ T cells came the TCR beta repertoires. Sorting of alpha-beta TCR T cells alone was achieved in several experiments with an anti-gamma-delta TCR antibody.

Sequenced here: CD8+ T cells sorted from PBMCs, sampled roughly 12 days after vaccination. The chain has TRBV7-8 and TRBJ2-7; 11 positions agree with TRBD2. This TCR came from a man aged 50 or older who received an inactivated influenza vaccine. The CDR3 is CASSTTSGGYEQYF. CDR3 bases: TGTGCCAGCAGCACTACTAGCGGGGGTTACGAGCAGTACTTC.